This TCR beta chain was identified during a study of beta chain features in type 1 diabetes. The study, taken as a whole, reports: Moderately but significantly shorter TCRB CDR3s were found in Type 1 diabetes patients in all four CD4+ subsets.

Remarks on this clone: Its specificity is unknown.

J was trimmed by 8 bases and V by 5 bases; bases with no gene match: 9. CDR3 length equals 14 residues. Germline assignment: CDR1 SEHNR and CDR2 FQNEAQ (reference sequence). All of the isolated RNA was reverse transcribed, so expressed TCRB transcripts were sequenced. Clones were read by immunoSEQ multiplex PCR, and TCRdb kept only the in-frame ones, dropping some. The sample lists 500,000 to 650,000 clones; around 12% were seen once. Specimen: naive CD4+ T cells from blood. The chain has TRBV7-9 and TRBJ1-2, with 9 nucleotides matching TRBD1. This clonotype was sampled from a man in his thirties or forties with type 1 diabetes. The CDR3 protein is CASSPAGTGSGYTF. The CDR3 DNA reads as TGTGCCAGCAGCCCCGCCGGGACAGGGTCGGGCTACACCTTC.